One sample yielded the 29 T cell receptor beta chains listed below, sequenced in a study of vaccination effects on CD4 cells after COVID-19 (dated by TCRdb to between 2021 and 2024). No antigen has been assigned to these receptors. The method was the immunoSEQ multiplex PCR assay. TCRdb provides this immuneACCESS table in a form limited to in-frame rearrangements. Some clones are lacking; in checked studies, under half of them reflect an unresolved V gene, and why the rest are absent is not known. The sample has about 25,000 clones on record, about 70% of them singletons. The top ten clones comprise 7.5% to 8.5% of the sample. In the ViraFEST assay, PBMC were stimulated with viral peptide pools, and TCR sequencing was then used to find antigen-specific CD4+ T cell clonotypes based on their expansion. After about 9 days of culture, CD4+ T cells were isolated with the EasySep CD4+ T cell isolation kit. Each participant got two doses of an mRNA SARS-CoV-2 vaccine, either BNT162b2 or mRNA-1273.

Sequencing used CD4+ T cells from PBMCs cultured with SARS-CoV-2 spike peptides, obtained after COVID-19 vaccination. The label giving this sample's cell subset or site can be read as: SARS-CoV-2 spike overlapping peptide pool stimulation. The receptor set was obtained from a human donor who received a COVID-19 vaccine.

The chain employs TRBV6-1 and TRBJ1-1; a weak D match, TRBD1 (5 bases). The CDR3 is 16 residues long. Germline V gives CDR1 MNHNS, CDR2 SASEGT. With 2 bases removed from V and 2 bases from J, the gap between germline ends came to 15 bases. The CDR3 DNA reads as TGTGCCAGCAGTGAATGGGCAGGGAGGGTTAACACTGAAGCTTTCTTT. Its translation is CASSEWAGRVNTEAFF.

In this sample, this clone is large (0.1 to 1%). V gene TRBV7-9 combines with J gene TRBJ2-3, with D possibly being TRBD2 (6 bases). Trimming removed 1 base from V and 4 bases from J, with 12 bases in between. The CDR3 length is 15 residues. Germline-derived CDR1 and CDR2 are SEHNR and FQNEAQ (reference sequence). CDR3 in amino acids: CASSLGGGPADTQYF. The CDR3 DNA reads TGTGCCAGCAGCTTAGGGGGAGGCCCCGCAGATACGCAGTATTTT.

This clone was detected a few times. The chain is built from TRBV2 and TRBJ1-1; 9 nucleotides line up with TRBD1. CDR3 size: 14 residues. After removal of 6 bases from V and 5 bases from J, the junction contained 7 bases not matched to a gene. CDR1 and CDR2 (germline): SNHLY, FYNNEI. The CDR3 protein is CASRRTGVGTEAFF. The CDR3 DNA reads TGTGCCAGCAGACGGACAGGGGTGGGGACTGAAGCTTTCTTT.

This clone appeared once. The V call is TRBV4-1, the J call TRBJ1-1, with D uncertain. Looked up from germline, CDR1 is MGHRA and CDR2 is YSYEKL. Between the trimmed V and J ends, which lost 1 base and 5 bases, there was a span of 11 bases. This CDR3 region has 14 residues. The CDR3 here is CASSQGDRLTEAFF. The CDR3 DNA follows: TGCGCCAGCAGCCAAGGCGACCGGCTAACTGAAGCTTTCTTT.

The chain uses TRBV5-6 and TRBJ2-7, with 10 bases identical to TRBD1. The CDR3 consists of 15 residues. The V gene's germline CDR1 is SGHDT and CDR2 YYEEEE. V lost 4 bases to trimming and J lost 5 bases; unmatched junction nucleotides: 9. The CDR3 region is CASSLPGQGPDEQYF. Written as DNA, the CDR3 is TGTGCCAGCAGCCTACCGGGACAGGGGCCTGACGAGCAGTACTTC.

The chain employs TRBV21-1 and TRBJ1-1; the table's D call, TRBD1, has no DNA check behind it. TRBV21-1 is deemed a pseudogene. CDR3 size: 17 residues. CDR3 in DNA: TGTGCCAGCAGCCCCTTACCCCCCAGGGGAGCTCACACTGAAGCTTTCTTT. The encoded protein is CASSPLPPRGAHTEAFF.

The chain recombines TRBV19 with TRBJ1-1, with D hard to call. This CDR3 contains 16 residues. V shed 3 bases and J shed 3 bases, with 17 bases lying between them. Germline loops: CDR1 LNHDA, CDR2 SQIVND (reference sequence). The chain's CDR3 is CASSMGLRAWDTEAFF. The CDR3 DNA reads TGTGCCAGTAGTATGGGCCTCCGGGCGTGGGACACTGAAGCTTTCTTT.

The chain combines TRBV10-2 with TRBJ1-2; possibly TRBD1 for D (6 bases). CDR3 size: 13 residues. V lost 4 bases and J 0 bases, leaving 6 bases between the germline ends. CDR1 is WSHSY and CDR2 is SAAADI in the germline V gene. The CDR3 loop is CASSGQANYGYTF. In DNA form, the CDR3 reads TGCGCCAGCAGTGGACAGGCTAACTATGGCTACACCTTC.

The rearrangement links TRBV7-2 to TRBJ2-5; 8 nucleotides agree with TRBD2. From germline, CDR1 is SGHTA and CDR2 FQGNSA. After removal of 4 bases from V and 1 base from J, the junction contained 8 bases not matched to a gene. CDR3 length equals 16 residues. The CDR3 coding sequence is TGTGCCAGCAGCTCCGCAAGCGGGGGAGTCCAAGAGACCCAGTACTTC. It is translated as CASSSASGGVQETQYF.

CDR3 sequence (DNA): TGTGCCAGCAGTGAATTTGGACTAGCGGGAGGGGTCACAGATACGCAGTATTTT. Its translation: CASSEFGLAGGVTDTQYF. This chain links TRBV6-1 with TRBJ2-3, with 15 bases lining up with TRBD2. CDR3 length equals 18 residues. Germline V gives CDR1 MNHNS, CDR2 SASEGT. The ends lost 2 bases at V and 2 bases at J; junction bases unmatched: 5.

The chain has TRBV6-6 and TRBJ1-5; D is uncertain. V lost 7 bases and J lost 3, with 7 bases in between. Germline V CDR1 and CDR2: MNHNY, SVGAGI (reference sequence). The CDR3 contains 12 residues. CDR3 sequence: CASTGNNQPQHF. CDR3 coding DNA: TGTGCCAGCACCGGGAACAATCAGCCCCAGCATTTT.

V gene TRBV19 combines with J gene TRBJ1-2, with D perhaps TRBD1 (5 bases). Deletions cut 3 bases from V and 4 bases from J, with 18 bases between. The CDR3 spans 16 residues. Germline V CDR1 and CDR2: LNHDA, SQIVND (reference sequence). DNA of the CDR3: TGTGCCAGTAGTATTGACGCAGCTCAGGGATTCTATGGCTACACCTTC. Amino acids: CASSIDAAQGFYGYTF.

The genes are TRBV9 and TRBJ2-1; TRBD2 aligns across 7 bases. The CDR3 has 14 residues. Germline CDR1 and CDR2: SGDLS and YYNGEE. After removal of 3 bases from V and 6 bases from J, the junction contained 6 bases not matched to a gene. CDR3 region: CASSAGTTGNEQFF. The CDR3 nucleotides read TGTGCCAGCAGCGCCGGGACTACTGGCAATGAGCAGTTCTTC. Combining the CDR3 with reference TRBV9 and TRBJ2-1 gives the whole variable domain DSGVTQTPKHLITATGQRVTLRCSPRSGDLSVYWYQQSLDQGLQFLIQYYNGEERAKGNILERFSAQQFPDLHSELNLSSLELGDSALYFCASSAGTTGNEQFFGPGTRLTVL.

CDR3 nucleotide sequence: TGCGCCAGCAGCGACCTACAGGGACCCTATGGCTACACCTTC. Amino acid sequence: CASSDLQGPYGYTF. The chain joins TRBV5-1 to TRBJ1-2; maybe TRBD1 (6 bases). The CDR3 loop spans 14 amino acids. Germline V CDR1 and CDR2: SGHRS, YFSETQ. V lost 4 bases to trimming and J lost 4 bases, with 14 bases between them.

The chain uses TRBV5-1 and TRBJ2-3; possibly TRBD1 for D (5 bases). The germline V gene encodes CDR1 SGHRS and CDR2 YFSETQ. V was cut by 4 bases and J by 2 bases, with 14 bases left in between. The CDR3 runs 15 residues. The DNA for the CDR3 is TGCGCCAGCAGCCTCTCGGACACTATCACAGATACGCAGTATTTT. This encodes CASSLSDTITDTQYF.

This clone has only a few counts. V usage is TRBV5-1 and J usage is TRBJ2-7; 7 nucleotides match TRBD1. The CDR3 is made up of 14 amino acids. Trimming cost V 0 bases and J 6 bases; bases outside gene matches: 6. Germline CDR1 SGHRS, CDR2 YFSETQ. DNA of the CDR3: TGCGCCAGCAGCTTGGACACAGGGGTAGGCGAGCAGTACTTC. Translated, it gives CASSLDTGVGEQYF.

This clone was seen only a few times. V usage is TRBV5-1 and J usage is TRBJ1-6; D is unclear. V shed 0 bases and J shed 6 bases, with 10 bases lying between them. Per the germline V gene, CDR1 is SGHRS and CDR2 is YFSETQ. This CDR3 is built from 15 residues. The CDR3 sequence is CASSLGSATNSPLHF. The CDR3 DNA reads TGCGCCAGCAGCTTGGGTTCAGCAACTAATTCACCCCTCCACTTT. Drawing the rest from reference TRBV5-1 and TRBJ1-6, the complete variable domain is KAGVTQTPRYLIKTRGQQVTLSCSPISGHRSVSWYQQTPGQGLQFLFEYFSETQRNKGNFPGRFSGRQFSNSRSEMNVSTLELGDSALYLCASSLGSATNSPLHFGNGTRLTVT.

This chain links TRBV5-1 with TRBJ1-5; D is unclear. CDR3 length equals 15 residues. Germline CDR1 reads SGHRS; CDR2 reads YFSETQ. The ends were cut back, 4 bases at V and 0 bases at J, with 11 bases in the middle. The CDR3 bases are TGCGCCAGCAGCACCGACGGAAATAGCAATCAGCCCCAGCATTTT. This encodes CASSTDGNSNQPQHF.

The rearrangement uses TRBV5-4 and TRBJ1-4, with D tentatively TRBD1 (6 bases). Trimming pared 0 bases from V and 6 bases from J, leaving 24 bases between. This CDR3 contains 19 residues. Germline V gene sequence: CDR1 SGHNT, CDR2 YYREEE (reference sequence). The CDR3, as DNA: TGTGCCAGCAGCTTGGCCCGCCGCCAGGGACATCGGGGGGATGAAAAACTGTTTTTT. Encoded protein: CASSLARRQGHRGDEKLFF. Using reference TRBV5-4 and TRBJ1-4 for the parts outside the CDR3, the full variable domain is ETGVTQSPTHLIKTRGQQVTLRCSSQSGHNTVSWYQQALGQGPQFIFQYYREEENGRGNFPPRFSGLQFPNYSSELNVNALELDDSALYLCASSLARRQGHRGDEKLFFGSGTQLSVL.

The chain links TRBV28 to TRBJ2-7, with TRBD1 identical over 9 bases. The germline V gene has CDR1 MDHEN and CDR2 SYDVKM. The J segment lost 1 base and the V segment lost 5 bases, leaving 6 bases of the junction unmatched. CDR3 length: 15 amino acids. The CDR3 nucleotides are TGTGCCAGCAGTGGACAGGGGAAGGGATCCTACGAGCAGTACTTC. Its translation: CASSGQGKGSYEQYF. The full variable domain, completed using reference TRBV28 and TRBJ2-7, is DVKVTQSSRYLVKRTGEKVFLECVQDMDHENMFWYRQDPGLGLRLIYFSYDVKMKEKGDIPEGYSVSREKKERFSLILESASTNQTSMYLCASSGQGKGSYEQYFGPGTRLTVT.

The V and J genes are TRBV5-1 and TRBJ1-1, with D possibly matching TRBD1 (5 bases). The CDR3 totals 15 residues. CDR1 and CDR2 from the germline V gene are SGHRS and YFSETQ. The ends were cut back, 0 bases at V and 1 base at J, with 10 bases in the middle. CDR3 sequence reads: CASSLERGGNTEAFF. CDR3 coding DNA: TGCGCCAGCAGCTTGGAGCGGGGGGGGAACACTGAAGCTTTCTTT.

The genes are TRBV7-8 and TRBJ1-5, with TRBD1 identical over 7 bases. The ends lost 4 bases at V and 3 bases at J; junction bases unmatched: 9. Germline V gene sequence: CDR1 SGHVS, CDR2 FQNEAQ. CDR3 length: 16 amino acids. The CDR3 reads CASSSNRGPNNQPQHF. The CDR3 bases are TGTGCCAGCAGCTCAAACAGGGGACCAAACAATCAGCCCCAGCATTTT. The full variable domain, with the rest looked up from reference TRBV7-8 and TRBJ1-5, is GAGVSQSPRYKVAKRGQDVALRCDPISGHVSLFWYQQALGQGPEFLTYFQNEAQLDKSGLPSDRFFAERPEGSVSTLKIQRTQQEDSAVYLCASSSNRGPNNQPQHFGDGTRLSIL.

The rearrangement uses TRBV10-2 and TRBJ1-2; D unclear. V was shortened by 6 bases and J by 4 bases, with 12 bases between the two germline ends. Germline V gene lookup returns CDR1 WSHSY and CDR2 SAAADI. CDR3 length: 13 amino acids. CDR3 amino acids: CASRESGVYGYTF. The CDR3 DNA is TGCGCCAGCAGGGAATCCGGAGTCTATGGCTACACCTTC.

This clone was seen more than once but under ten times. The rearrangement joins TRBV2 to TRBJ2-7; 7 bases line up with TRBD2. The germline gives CDR1 SNHLY, CDR2 FYNNEI. The CDR3 is 12 amino acids. The J segment lost 7 bases and the V segment lost 3 bases, leaving 3 bases of the junction unmatched. The CDR3 nucleotides are TGTGCCAGCAGTGAGGGAGGGGTGGAGCAGTACTTC. As protein: CASSEGGVEQYF.

The CDR3 reads CARATGGRETGELFF. DNA for the CDR3: TGCGCCAGAGCTACAGGGGGCAGAGAAACCGGGGAGCTGTTTTTT. V gene TRBV5-1 combines with J gene TRBJ2-2, with 9 bases that match TRBD1. Germline V lookup: CDR1 SGHRS, CDR2 YFSETQ. The CDR3 has 15 amino acids. V lost 8 bases to trimming and J lost 5 bases; unmatched junction nucleotides: 10.

This clone was detected only a few times. The chain employs TRBV12-5 and TRBJ2-3; D is perhaps TRBD2 (6 bases). The CDR3 consists of 14 residues. Germline loops: CDR1 LGHNT, CDR2 FRNRAP. V lost 1 base, J lost 8 bases, and 13 bases lay in between. CDR3 nucleotides: TGTGCTAGTGGTTTGGGGCGGGAAGAGGCTACGCAGTATTTT. Translated: CASGLGREEATQYF.

The J gene is TRBJ1-2, the V gene TRBV19, with 9 bases matching TRBD1. V shed 0 bases and J 4 bases; nucleotides not matched to a gene: 3. Germline V CDR1 and CDR2: LNHDA, SQIVND (reference sequence). The CDR3 length is 15 residues. The CDR3 nucleotides are TGTGCCAGTAGTATAGATGGACAGGGGCTCTATGGCTACACCTTC. It translates to CASSIDGQGLYGYTF.

The chain has TRBV18 and TRBJ2-1, with TRBD1 matching over 7 bases. The ends lost 3 bases at V and 7 bases at J; junction bases unmatched: 9. In germline, CDR1 is KGHSH, CDR2 LQKENI. CDR3 length: 15 residues. CDR3 sequence (DNA): TGTGCCAGCTCACCGTGGCAGGGGGATCGGAATGAGCAGTTCTTC. This gives the protein CASSPWQGDRNEQFF.

This clone is a singleton in its sample. This sequence joins TRBV6-4 and TRBJ2-7; TRBD2 aligns across 11 bases. CDR1 and CDR2 from the germline V gene are MRHNA and SNTAGT. This CDR3 spans 17 amino acids. V was clipped by 7 bases and J by 4 bases; unmatched bases: 15. The CDR3 loop is CASKASSGLAGGYEQYF. CDR3 bases: TGTGCCAGCAAGGCGAGTTCTGGGCTAGCGGGAGGATACGAGCAGTACTTC.